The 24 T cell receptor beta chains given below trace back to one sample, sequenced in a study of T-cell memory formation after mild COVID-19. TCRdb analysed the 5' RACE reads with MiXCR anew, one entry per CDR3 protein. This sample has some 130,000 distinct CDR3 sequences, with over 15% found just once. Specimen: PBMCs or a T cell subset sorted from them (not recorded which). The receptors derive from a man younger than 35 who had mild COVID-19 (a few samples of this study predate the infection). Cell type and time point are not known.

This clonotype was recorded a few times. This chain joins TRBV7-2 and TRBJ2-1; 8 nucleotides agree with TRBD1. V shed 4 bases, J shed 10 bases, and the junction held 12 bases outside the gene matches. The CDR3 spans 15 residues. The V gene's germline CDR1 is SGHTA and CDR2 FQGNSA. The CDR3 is CASSSTGTGSIEQFF. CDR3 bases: TGTGCCAGCAGCTCCACCGGGACAGGATCTATAGAGCAGTTCTTC.

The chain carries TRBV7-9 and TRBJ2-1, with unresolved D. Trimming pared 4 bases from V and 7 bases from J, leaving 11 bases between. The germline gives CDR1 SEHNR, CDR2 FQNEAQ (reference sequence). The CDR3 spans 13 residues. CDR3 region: CASSSLNGNEQFF. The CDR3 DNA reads TGTGCCAGCAGCTCCCTAAACGGGAATGAGCAGTTCTTC.

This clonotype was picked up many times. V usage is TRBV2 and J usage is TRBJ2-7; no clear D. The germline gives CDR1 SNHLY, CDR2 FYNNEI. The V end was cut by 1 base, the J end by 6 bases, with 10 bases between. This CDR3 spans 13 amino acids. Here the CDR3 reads CASSEVFFPEQYV. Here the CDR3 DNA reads TGTGCCAGCAGTGAAGTGTTCTTTCCCGAGCAGTACGTC.

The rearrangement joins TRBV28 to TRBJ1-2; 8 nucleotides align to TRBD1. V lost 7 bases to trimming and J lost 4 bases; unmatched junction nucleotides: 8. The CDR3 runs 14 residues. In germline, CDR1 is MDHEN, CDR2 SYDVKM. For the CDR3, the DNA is TGTGCCAGCAACGTGCAGGGGGCTGCCTATGGCTACACCTTC. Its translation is CASNVQGAAYGYTF.

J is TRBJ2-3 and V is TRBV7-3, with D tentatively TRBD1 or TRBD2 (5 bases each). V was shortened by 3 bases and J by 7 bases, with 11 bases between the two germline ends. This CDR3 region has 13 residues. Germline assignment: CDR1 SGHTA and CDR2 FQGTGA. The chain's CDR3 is CASSLDWGHTQYF. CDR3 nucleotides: TGTGCCAGCAGCTTGGACTGGGGACATACGCAGTATTTT.

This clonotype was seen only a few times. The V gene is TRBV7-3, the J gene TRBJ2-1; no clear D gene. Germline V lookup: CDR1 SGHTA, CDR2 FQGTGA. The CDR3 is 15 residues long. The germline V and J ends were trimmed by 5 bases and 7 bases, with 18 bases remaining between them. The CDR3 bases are TGTGCCAGCAGCATTACGTCCCGGGCGCCAAATGAGCAGTTCTTC. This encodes CASSITSRAPNEQFF.

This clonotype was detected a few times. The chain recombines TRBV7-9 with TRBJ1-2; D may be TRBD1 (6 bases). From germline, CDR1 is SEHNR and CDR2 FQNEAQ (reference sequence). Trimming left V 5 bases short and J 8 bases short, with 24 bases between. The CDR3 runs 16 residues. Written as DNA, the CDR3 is TGTGCCAGCAGCCTCGGACAGTGGGGGCCCAGTATGGGCTACACCTTC. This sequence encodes CASSLGQWGPSMGYTF. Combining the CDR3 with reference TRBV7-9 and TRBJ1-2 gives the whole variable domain DTGVSQNPRHKITKRGQNVTFRCDPISEHNRLYWYRQTLGQGPEFLTYFQNEAQLEKSRLLSDRFSAERPKGSFSTLEIQRTEQGDSAMYLCASSLGQWGPSMGYTFGSGTRLTVV.

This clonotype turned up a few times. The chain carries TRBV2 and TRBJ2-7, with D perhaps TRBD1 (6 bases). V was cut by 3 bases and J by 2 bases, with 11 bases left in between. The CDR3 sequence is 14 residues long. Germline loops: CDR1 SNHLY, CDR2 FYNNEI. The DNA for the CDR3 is TGTGCCAGCAGTGAGGGACACGGCACCTACGAGCAGTACGTC. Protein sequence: CASSEGHGTYEQYV.

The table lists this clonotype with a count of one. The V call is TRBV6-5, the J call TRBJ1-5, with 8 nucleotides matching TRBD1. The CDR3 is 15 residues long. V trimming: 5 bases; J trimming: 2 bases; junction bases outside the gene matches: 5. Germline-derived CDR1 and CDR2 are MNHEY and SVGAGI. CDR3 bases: TGTGCCAGCAGTAAACAGGGGGATCGCAATCAGCCCCAGCATTTT. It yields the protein CASSKQGDRNQPQHF.

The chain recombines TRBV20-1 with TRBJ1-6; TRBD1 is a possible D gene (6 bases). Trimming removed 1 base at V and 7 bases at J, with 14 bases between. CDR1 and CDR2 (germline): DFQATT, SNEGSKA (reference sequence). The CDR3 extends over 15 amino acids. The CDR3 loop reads CSARGYRAGNSPLHF. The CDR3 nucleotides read TGCAGTGCTAGAGGGTACAGGGCAGGCAATTCACCCCTCCACTTT.

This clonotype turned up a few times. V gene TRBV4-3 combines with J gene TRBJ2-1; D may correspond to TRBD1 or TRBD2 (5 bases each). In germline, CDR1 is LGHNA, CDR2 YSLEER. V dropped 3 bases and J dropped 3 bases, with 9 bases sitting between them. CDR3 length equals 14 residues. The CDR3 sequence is CASSHRGLYNEQFF. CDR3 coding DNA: TGCGCCAGCAGCCACCGGGGCCTCTACAATGAGCAGTTCTTC.

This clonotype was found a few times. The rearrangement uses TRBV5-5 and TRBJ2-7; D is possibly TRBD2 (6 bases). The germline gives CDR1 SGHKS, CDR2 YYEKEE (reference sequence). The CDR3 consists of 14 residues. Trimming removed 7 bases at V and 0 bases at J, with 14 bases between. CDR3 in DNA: TGTGCCAGCGGACTTATAGCGGACTCCTACGAGCAGTACTTC. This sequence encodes CASGLIADSYEQYF.

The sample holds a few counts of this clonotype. CDR3: CASSSQMDTQYF. In nucleotides, the CDR3 is TGTGCCAGCAGCTCCCAGATGGATACGCAGTATTTT. J is TRBJ2-3 and V is TRBV7-9; D is uncertain. V was pared by 4 bases and J by 6 bases, with 8 bases between. The CDR3 sequence is 12 residues long. Germline assignment: CDR1 SEHNR and CDR2 FQNEAQ (reference sequence).

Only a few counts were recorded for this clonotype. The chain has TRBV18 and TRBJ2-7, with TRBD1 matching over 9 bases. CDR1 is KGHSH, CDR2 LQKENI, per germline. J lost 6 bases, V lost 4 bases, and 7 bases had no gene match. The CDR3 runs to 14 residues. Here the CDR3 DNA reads TGTGCCAGCTCACAAGGGACAGGGCGATTCGAGCAGTACTTC. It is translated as CASSQGTGRFEQYF.

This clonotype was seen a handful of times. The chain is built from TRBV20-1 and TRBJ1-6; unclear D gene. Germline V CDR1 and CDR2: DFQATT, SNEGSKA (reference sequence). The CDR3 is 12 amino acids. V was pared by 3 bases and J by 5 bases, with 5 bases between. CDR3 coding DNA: TGCAGTGCTAGTAGAAATAATTCACCCCTCCACTTT. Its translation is CSASRNNSPLHF.

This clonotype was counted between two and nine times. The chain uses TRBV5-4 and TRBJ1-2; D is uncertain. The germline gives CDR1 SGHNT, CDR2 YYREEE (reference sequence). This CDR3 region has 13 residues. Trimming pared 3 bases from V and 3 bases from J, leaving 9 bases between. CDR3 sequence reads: CASSSDEYYGYTF. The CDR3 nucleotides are TGTGCCAGCAGCTCAGACGAGTACTATGGCTACACCTTC.

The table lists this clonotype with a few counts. CDR3 loop: CASSQQVSGNTIYF. The CDR3 bases are TGTGCCAGCAGCCAACAGGTCTCTGGAAACACCATATATTTT. J is TRBJ1-3 and V is TRBV12-3 or TRBV12-4, with D perhaps TRBD1 (5 bases). The CDR3 covers 14 residues. Trimming took 6 bases from V and 0 from J, leaving 9 bases between them.

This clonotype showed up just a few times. CDR3 residues: CASSQERPDRGYRSNEKLFF. The CDR3 DNA is TGCGCCAGCAGCCAAGAGCGGCCCGACAGGGGCTATAGATCTAATGAAAAACTGTTTTTT. The chain joins TRBV4-3 to TRBJ1-4, with 8 bases matching TRBD1. The CDR3 runs 20 residues. Germline V gives CDR1 LGHNA, CDR2 YSLEER. V was pared by 0 bases and J by 3 bases, with 15 bases of the junction left unmatched.

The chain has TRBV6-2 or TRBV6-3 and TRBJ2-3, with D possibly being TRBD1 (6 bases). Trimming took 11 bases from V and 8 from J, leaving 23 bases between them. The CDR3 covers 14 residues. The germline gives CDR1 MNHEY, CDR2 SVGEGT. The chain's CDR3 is CAGGPPGSRPTQYF. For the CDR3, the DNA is TGTGCCGGGGGCCCTCCAGGGTCCCGGCCTACGCAGTATTTT.

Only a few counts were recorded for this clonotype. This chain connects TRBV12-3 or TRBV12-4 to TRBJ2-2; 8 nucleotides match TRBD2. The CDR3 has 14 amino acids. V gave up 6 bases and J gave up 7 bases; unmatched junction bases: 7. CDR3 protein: CASRKGLDSGELFF. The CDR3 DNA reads TGTGCCAGCAGAAAGGGACTAGATAGCGGGGAGCTGTTTTTT.

Written as DNA, the CDR3 is TGTGCCAGCAGCCAACAGGGACTTCAAGAGCAGTACTTC. The encoded protein is CASSQQGLQEQYF. This sequence joins TRBV7-2 and TRBJ2-7; D possibly matches TRBD1 or TRBD2 (6 bases each). The CDR3 totals 13 residues. V dropped 5 bases and J dropped 7 bases, with 15 bases sitting between them. Germline loops: CDR1 SGHTA, CDR2 FQGNSA.

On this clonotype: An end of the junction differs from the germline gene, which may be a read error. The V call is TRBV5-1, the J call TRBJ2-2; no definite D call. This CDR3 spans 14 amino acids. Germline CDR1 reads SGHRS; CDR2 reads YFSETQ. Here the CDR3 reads CASSLAANTGELFF. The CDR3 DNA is TGTGCCAGCAGCTTGGCGGCGAACACCGGGGAGCTGTTTTTT.

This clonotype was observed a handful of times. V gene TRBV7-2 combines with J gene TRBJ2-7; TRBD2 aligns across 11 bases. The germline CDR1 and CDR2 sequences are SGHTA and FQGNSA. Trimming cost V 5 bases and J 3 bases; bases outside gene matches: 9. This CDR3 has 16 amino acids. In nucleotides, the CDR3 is TGTGCCAGCAGCCAGTCATCCGGGACTAGCGGCTACGAGCAGTACTTC. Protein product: CASSQSSGTSGYEQYF.

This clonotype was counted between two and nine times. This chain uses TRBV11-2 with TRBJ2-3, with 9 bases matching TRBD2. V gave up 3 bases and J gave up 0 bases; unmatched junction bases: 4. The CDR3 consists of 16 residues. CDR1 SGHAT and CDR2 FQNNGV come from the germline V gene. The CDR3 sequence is CASSLGAGGSTDTQYF. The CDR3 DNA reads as TGTGCCAGCAGCTTGGGAGCGGGGGGTAGCACAGATACGCAGTATTTT.